This TCR beta chain appears in the sequencing data of a study of blood T cells in healthy people across ages. Alongside a J-beta primer mix, a sample-barcoded 5' primer served in a second PCR lasting about 6 to 11 cycles. Each CDR3 protein gets one entry after TCRdb re-called the 5' RACE reads with MiXCR. The sample lists under 2,000,000 distinct CDR3 sequences, 40% to 55% occurring once. V dropped 6 bases and J dropped 0 bases, with 9 bases sitting between them. This CDR3 has 15 residues. Germline V lookup: CDR1 LNHNV, CDR2 YYDKDF (reference sequence). The gene calls are TRBV15 and TRBJ2-6, with D hard to call. Input material: blood. This sequence was found in a woman in her thirties or forties in good health. DNA for the CDR3: TGTGCCACCAGACTTTACAGCTCTGGGGCCAACGTCCTGACTTTC. Its protein is CATRLYSSGANVLTF.